A selection of T cell receptor beta chains follows, all from one sample in a study of regulatory T cells in long-lasting Graves disease. In TCRdb, the multiplex PCR reads were re-called with MiXCR into one record per CDR3 protein. Of 550,000 or so distinct CDR3 sequences listed, about 11% are singletons. The data also belong to a second study, concerning T cells in Graves' hyperthyroidism and ophthalmopathy.

The source was peripheral blood mononuclear cells (PBMCs), collected at new diagnosis, from a patient treated with antithyroid drugs. Source of these receptors: a woman in her 30s with Graves disease. The CDR3 runs from the conserved cysteine through the conserved F or W. A D gene is named only where the DNA matches it firmly. Size values are once, few and many counts, or a class for expanded clones, and some rows have none.

CDR3: CASSPLNGAYDEAFF
DNA: TGTGCCAGCAGTCCTCTAAACGGGGCCTATGATGAAGCTTTCTTT
size: many
V: TRBV6-1
J: TRBJ1-1
D: .

CDR3: CASSPTRVTDTQYF
DNA: TGTGCCAGCAGCCCCACTCGGGTCACAGATACGCAGTATTTT
size: many
V: TRBV7-8
J: TRBJ2-3
D: .

CDR3: CASLQGVSRNQPQHF
DNA: TGTGCCAGTCTCCAGGGGGTATCGCGCAATCAGCCCCAGCATTTT
size: .
V: TRBV10-3
J: TRBJ1-5
D: TRBD1

CDR3: CASSLDWLGMNTEAFF
DNA: TGTGCCAGCAGCTTAGATTGGCTAGGGATGAACACTGAAGCTTTCTTT
size: few
V: TRBV7-9
J: TRBJ1-1
D: .

CDR3: CASSLTVTEETQYF
DNA: TGCGCCAGCAGCTTGACCGTGACAGAAGAGACCCAGTACTTC
size: .
V: TRBV5-1
J: TRBJ2-5
D: .

CDR3: CASSPRSSYNSPLHF
DNA: TGCGCCAGCAGCCCCCGGAGCTCCTATAATTCACCCCTCCACTTT
size: many
V: TRBV11-2
J: TRBJ1-6
D: .

CDR3: CASSLSVRNIQYF
DNA: TGTGCCAGCAGTTTAAGCGTGCGAAACATTCAGTACTTC
size: few
V: TRBV28
J: TRBJ2-4
D: .

CDR3: CASKPSNTGELFF
DNA: TGCGCCAGCAAACCTTCGAACACCGGGGAGCTGTTTTTT
size: many
V: TRBV5-1
J: TRBJ2-2
D: .

CDR3: CALLLAANTGELFF
DNA: TGTGCTTTATTACTAGCGGCGAACACCGGGGAGCTGTTTTTT
size: few
V: TRBV30
J: TRBJ2-2
D: TRBD2

CDR3: CATGTEETQYF
DNA: TGTGCCACCGGGACAGAAGAGACCCAGTACTTC
size: few
V: TRBV2
J: TRBJ2-5
D: TRBD1

CDR3: CASGRLDEKLFF
DNA: TGTGCCAGTGGCCGCCTCGATGAAAAACTGTTTTTT
size: many
V: TRBV2
J: TRBJ1-4
D: .

CDR3: CSVEGTGPNIQYF
DNA: TGCAGCGTTGAGGGGACAGGCCCAAACATTCAGTACTTC
size: .
V: TRBV29-1
J: TRBJ2-4
D: TRBD1

CDR3: CASSLGTGTPSYEQYF
DNA: TGTGCCAGCAGCTTAGGCACCGGGACACCATCCTACGAGCAGTACTTC
size: .
V: TRBV7-2
J: TRBJ2-7
D: .

CDR3: CASSPSPLAGSYNEQFF
DNA: TGTGCCAGCAGCCCGTCCCCTTTGGCGGGCTCCTACAATGAGCAGTTCTTC
size: .
V: TRBV3-1
J: TRBJ2-1
D: .

CDR3: CASSSQGSQPHLVYGYTF
DNA: TGTGCCAGCAGCTCCCAGGGCTCCCAACCTCACCTAGTCTATGGCTACACCTTC
size: many
V: TRBV9
J: TRBJ1-2
D: .

CDR3: CATSDDREGNEKLFF
DNA: TGTGCCACCAGTGACGACAGGGAGGGTAATGAAAAACTGTTTTTT
size: .
V: TRBV28
J: TRBJ1-4
D: TRBD1

CDR3: CASSPRTGELADTQYF
DNA: TGTGCCAGCAGTCCACGCACAGGGGAACTAGCAGATACGCAGTATTTT
size: many
V: TRBV28
J: TRBJ2-3
D: TRBD1

CDR3: CASSLSEGGRSSLAKNIQYF
DNA: TGTGCCAGCAGCTTATCGGAGGGGGGGCGATCATCCCTAGCCAAAAACATTCAGTACTTC
size: many
V: TRBV11-2
J: TRBJ2-4
D: .

CDR3: CASSTGSGNTIYF
DNA: TGCGCCAGCAGTACAGGGTCTGGAAACACCATATATTTT
size: many
V: TRBV10-2
J: TRBJ1-3
D: .

CDR3: CASSLVPPPAVLYF
DNA: TGTGCCAGCAGCTTAGTTCCCCCCCCGGCGGTCCTTTACTTC
size: many
V: TRBV11-2
J: TRBJ2-7
D: .

CDR3: CATATSGTTDTQYF
DNA: TGCGCCACCGCGACTAGCGGGACCACAGATACGCAGTATTTT
size: .
V: TRBV5-1
J: TRBJ2-3
D: TRBD2

CDR3: CASSYFGTQYF
DNA: TGTGCCAGCAGTTACTTTGGGACCCAGTACTTC
size: few
V: TRBV6-2/TRBV6-3
J: TRBJ2-5
D: .

CDR3: CASRKTGDAGNTIYF
DNA: TGTGCCAGCAGGAAAACAGGGGATGCGGGAAACACCATATATTTT
size: many
V: TRBV12-3/TRBV12-4
J: TRBJ1-3
D: TRBD1

CDR3: CASSKDRVLGGYTF
DNA: TGTGCCAGCAGTAAGGACAGGGTCCTTGGTGGCTACACCTTC
size: many
V: TRBV6-1
J: TRBJ1-2
D: TRBD1

CDR3: CASRTPLGRGPSNQPQHF
DNA: TGTGCCAGCAGAACCCCATTAGGGCGGGGGCCTAGCAATCAGCCCCAGCATTTT
size: many
V: TRBV28
J: TRBJ1-5
D: .

CDR3: CASSQAASYEQYF
DNA: TGCGCCAGCAGCCAAGCGGCGTCCTACGAGCAGTACTTC
size: few
V: TRBV4-1
J: TRBJ2-7
D: .